This T cell receptor (beta chain) was captured by sequencing in a study of cytomegalovirus exposure and HLA in healthy donors. Study as a whole: The study's early data release held some 85 million unique TCRs from HLA-typed donors. Genotyping showed roughly 76% of approximately 430 donors falling in the Caucasian-associated ancestry cluster. Whole-study findings and limits: An apparent linkage of common viral pathogens to several of the most significant clusters emerged in a later analysis.

Concerning this clone: Its matching antigen is unknown.

PCR amplification relied on 60 Vbeta primers (plus 13 Jbeta primers). Using immunoSEQ multiplex PCR, the repertoire was profiled, and TCRdb retains in-frame clones only, with some absent. This table holds 200,000 to 250,000 clones, 70% to 85% found once. The V and J ends lost 9 bases and 4 bases, in that order; junction bases with no gene match: 8. The CDR3 length is 14 residues. Germline V lookup: CDR1 LNHDA, CDR2 SQIVND (reference sequence). Sequencing was carried out using PBMCs. The clonotype comes from a male donor in good health and CMV-seronegative. The V gene is TRBV19, the J gene TRBJ2-3; 9 bases fit TRBD2. DNA of the CDR3: TGTGCCAGCAAAGCGGGAGGCCGGGCAGATACGCAGTATTTT. It encodes CASKAGGRADTQYF.